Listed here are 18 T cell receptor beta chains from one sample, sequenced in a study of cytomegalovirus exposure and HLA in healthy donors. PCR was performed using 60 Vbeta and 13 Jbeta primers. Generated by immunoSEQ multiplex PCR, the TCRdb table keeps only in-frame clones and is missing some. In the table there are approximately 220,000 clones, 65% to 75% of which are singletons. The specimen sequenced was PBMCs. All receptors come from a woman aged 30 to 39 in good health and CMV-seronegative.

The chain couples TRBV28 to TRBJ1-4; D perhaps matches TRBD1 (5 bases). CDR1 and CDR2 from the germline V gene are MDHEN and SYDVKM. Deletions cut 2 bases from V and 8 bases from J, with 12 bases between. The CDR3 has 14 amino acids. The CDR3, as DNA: TGTGCCAGCAGTTTAGCCCGGGGGAGGGAAAAACTGTTTTTT. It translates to CASSLARGREKLFF.

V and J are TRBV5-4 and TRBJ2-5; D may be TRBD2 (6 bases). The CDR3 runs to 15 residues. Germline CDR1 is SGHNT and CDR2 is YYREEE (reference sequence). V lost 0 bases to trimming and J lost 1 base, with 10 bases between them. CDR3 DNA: TGTGCCAGCAGCTTGGATTTGGGAGGCCAAGAGACCCAGTACTTC. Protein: CASSLDLGGQETQYF.

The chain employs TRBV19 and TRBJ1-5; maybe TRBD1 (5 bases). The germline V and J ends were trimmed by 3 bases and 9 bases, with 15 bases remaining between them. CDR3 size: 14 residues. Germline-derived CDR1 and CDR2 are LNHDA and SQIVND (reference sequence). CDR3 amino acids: CASSIPGGVWPQHF. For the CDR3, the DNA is TGTGCCAGTAGTATTCCGGGGGGGGTATGGCCCCAGCATTTT.

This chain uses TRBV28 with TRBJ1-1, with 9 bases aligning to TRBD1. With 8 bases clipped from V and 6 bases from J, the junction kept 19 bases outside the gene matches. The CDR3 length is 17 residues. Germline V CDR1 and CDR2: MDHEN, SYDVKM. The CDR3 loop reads CASGIGGTGTERAEAFF. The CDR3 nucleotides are TGTGCCAGCGGAATAGGGGGGACAGGGACCGAGAGGGCTGAAGCTTTCTTT.

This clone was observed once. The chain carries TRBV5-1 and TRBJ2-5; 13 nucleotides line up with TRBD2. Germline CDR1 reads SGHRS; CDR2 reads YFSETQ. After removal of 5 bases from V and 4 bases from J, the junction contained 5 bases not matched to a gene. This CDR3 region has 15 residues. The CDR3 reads CASSPLAGGVETQYF. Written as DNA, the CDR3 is TGCGCCAGCAGTCCACTAGCGGGGGGGGTAGAGACCCAGTACTTC.

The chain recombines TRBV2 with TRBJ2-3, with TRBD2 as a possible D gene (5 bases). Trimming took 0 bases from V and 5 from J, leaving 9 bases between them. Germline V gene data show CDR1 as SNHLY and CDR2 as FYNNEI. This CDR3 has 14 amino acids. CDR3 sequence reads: CASSEALRGDTQYF. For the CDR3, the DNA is TGTGCCAGCAGTGAAGCGCTTCGGGGAGATACGCAGTATTTT.

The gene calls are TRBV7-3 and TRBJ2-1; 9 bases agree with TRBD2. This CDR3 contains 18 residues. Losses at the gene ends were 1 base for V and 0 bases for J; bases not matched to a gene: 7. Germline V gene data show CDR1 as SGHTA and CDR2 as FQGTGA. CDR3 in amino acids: CASSLSMAGGSSYNEQFF. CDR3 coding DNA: TGTGCCAGCAGCTTAAGTATGGCGGGAGGGAGCTCCTACAATGAGCAGTTCTTC.

The CDR3 loop reads CASSPQARYSYNEQFF. The DNA of the CDR3 is TGTGCCAGCAGCCCACAAGCGAGGTACTCCTACAATGAGCAGTTCTTC. This chain joins TRBV5-6 and TRBJ2-1; D ambiguous. The CDR3 spans 16 residues. Germline loops: CDR1 SGHDT, CDR2 YYEEEE. V was trimmed by 4 bases and J by 0 bases, leaving 14 bases between them.

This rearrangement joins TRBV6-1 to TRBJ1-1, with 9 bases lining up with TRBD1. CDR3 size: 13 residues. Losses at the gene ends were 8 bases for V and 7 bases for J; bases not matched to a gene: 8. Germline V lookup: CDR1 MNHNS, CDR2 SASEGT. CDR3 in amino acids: CASGLGQGNEAFF. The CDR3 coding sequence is TGTGCCAGCGGACTGGGACAGGGCAATGAAGCTTTCTTT.

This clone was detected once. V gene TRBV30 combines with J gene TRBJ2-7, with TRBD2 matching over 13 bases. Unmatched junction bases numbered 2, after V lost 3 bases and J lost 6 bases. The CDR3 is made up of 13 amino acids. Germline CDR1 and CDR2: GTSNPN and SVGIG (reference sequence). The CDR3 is CAWSGLAGAEQYF. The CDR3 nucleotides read TGTGCCTGGAGCGGACTAGCGGGAGCCGAGCAGTACTTC.

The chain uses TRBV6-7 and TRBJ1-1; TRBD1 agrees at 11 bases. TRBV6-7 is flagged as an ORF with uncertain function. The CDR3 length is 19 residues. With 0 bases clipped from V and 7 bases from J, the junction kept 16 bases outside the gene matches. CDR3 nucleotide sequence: TGTGCCAGCAGTTACTCCCTAAGGAATCGTACGGGACAGGGGGGTGAAGCTTTCTTT. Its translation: CASSYSLRNRTGQGGEAFF.

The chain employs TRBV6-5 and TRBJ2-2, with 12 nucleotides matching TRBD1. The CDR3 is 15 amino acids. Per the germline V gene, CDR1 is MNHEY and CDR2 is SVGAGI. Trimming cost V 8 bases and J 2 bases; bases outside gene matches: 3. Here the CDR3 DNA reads TGTGCCAGCCGGGACAGGGGGCTTAACACCGGGGAGCTGTTTTTT. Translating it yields CASRDRGLNTGELFF.

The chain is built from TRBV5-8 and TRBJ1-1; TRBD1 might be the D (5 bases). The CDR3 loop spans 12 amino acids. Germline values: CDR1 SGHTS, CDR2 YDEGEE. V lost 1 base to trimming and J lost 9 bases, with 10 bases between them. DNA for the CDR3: TGTGCCAGCAGCTTGCGGAGGGGACAAGCTTTCTTT. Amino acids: CASSLRRGQAFF.

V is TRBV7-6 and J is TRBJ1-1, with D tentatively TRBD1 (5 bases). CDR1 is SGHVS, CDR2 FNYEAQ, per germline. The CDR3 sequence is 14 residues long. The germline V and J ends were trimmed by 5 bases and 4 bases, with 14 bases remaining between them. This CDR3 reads CASSPAPGGTEAFF. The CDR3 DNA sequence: TGTGCCAGCAGCCCGGCTCCCGGGGGCACTGAAGCTTTCTTT.

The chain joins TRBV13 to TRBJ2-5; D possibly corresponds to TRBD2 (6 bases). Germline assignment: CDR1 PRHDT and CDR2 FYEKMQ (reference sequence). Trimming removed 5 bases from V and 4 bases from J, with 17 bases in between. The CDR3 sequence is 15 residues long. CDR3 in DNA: TGTGCCAGCAGCATAAGACAGCCCGGGGGAGAGACCCAGTACTTC. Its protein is CASSIRQPGGETQYF. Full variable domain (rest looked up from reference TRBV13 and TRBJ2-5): AAGVIQSPRHLIKEKRETATLKCYPIPRHDTVYWYQQGPGQDPQFLISFYEKMQSDKGSIPDRFSAQQFSDYHSELNMSSLELGDSALYFCASSIRQPGGETQYFGPGTRLLVL.

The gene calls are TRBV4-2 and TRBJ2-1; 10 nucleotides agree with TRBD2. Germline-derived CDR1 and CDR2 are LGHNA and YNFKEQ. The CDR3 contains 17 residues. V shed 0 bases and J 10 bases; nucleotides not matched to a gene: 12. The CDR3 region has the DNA TGTGCCAGCAGCCAAGATGGGGAAGCGGGGGGGCCAAGGGAGCAGTTCTTC. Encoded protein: CASSQDGEAGGPREQFF.

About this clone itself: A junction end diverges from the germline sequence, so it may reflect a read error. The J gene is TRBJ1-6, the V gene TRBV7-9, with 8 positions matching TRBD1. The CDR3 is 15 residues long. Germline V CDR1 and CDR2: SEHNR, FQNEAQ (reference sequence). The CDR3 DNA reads TGTTCCAGCAGCTTAGGGCAGGGGGCCACCTTGCCCCTCCACTTT. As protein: CSSSLGQGATLPLHF.

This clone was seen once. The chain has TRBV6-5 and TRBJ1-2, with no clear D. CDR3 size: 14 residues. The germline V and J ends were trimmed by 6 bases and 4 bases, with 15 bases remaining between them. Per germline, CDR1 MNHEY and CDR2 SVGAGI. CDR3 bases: TGTGCCAGCAGACCCGACGGAGCATTCTATGGCTACACCTTC. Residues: CASRPDGAFYGYTF.